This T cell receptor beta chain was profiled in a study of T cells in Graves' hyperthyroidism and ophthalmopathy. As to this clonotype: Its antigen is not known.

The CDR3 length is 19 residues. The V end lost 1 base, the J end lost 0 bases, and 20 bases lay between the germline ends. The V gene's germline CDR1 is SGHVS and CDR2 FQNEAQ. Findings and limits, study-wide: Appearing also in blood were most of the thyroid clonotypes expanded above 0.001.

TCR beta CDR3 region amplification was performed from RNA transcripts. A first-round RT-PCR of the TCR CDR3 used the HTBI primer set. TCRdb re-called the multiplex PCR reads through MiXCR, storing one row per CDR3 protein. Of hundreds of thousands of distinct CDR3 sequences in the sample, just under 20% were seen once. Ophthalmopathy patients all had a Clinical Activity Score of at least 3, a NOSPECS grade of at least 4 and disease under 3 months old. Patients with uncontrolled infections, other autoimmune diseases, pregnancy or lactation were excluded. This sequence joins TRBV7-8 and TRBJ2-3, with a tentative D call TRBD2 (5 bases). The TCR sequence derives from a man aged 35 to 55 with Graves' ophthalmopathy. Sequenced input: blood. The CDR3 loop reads CASSLEAVTGEPSTDTQYF. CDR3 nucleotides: TGTGCCAGCAGCTTAGAGGCAGTAACCGGGGAGCCCAGCACAGATACGCAGTATTTT.